This T cell receptor (beta chain) was identified in a study of OX40 agonist ivuxolimab in advanced cancers. Study in general: One patient with hepatocellular carcinoma and two with cutaneous melanoma, three in all, had partial responses.

TCRdb's table, derived via immunoSEQ multiplex PCR, lists solely in-frame clones and lacks some. The data contain 65,000 to 70,000 clones, more than 60% of them singletons. This clone was detected only a few times. The V segment lost 0 bases and the J segment 5 bases; nucleotides outside the gene matches: 5. Germline V gene lookup returns CDR1 SGHRS and CDR2 YFSETQ. The CDR3 totals 15 residues. This chain connects TRBV5-1 to TRBJ1-1, with TRBD1 matching over 9 bases. Sequences were derived from CD4+ or CD8+ T cells sorted from blood, sampled in a trial of the OX40 agonist ivuxolimab. This TCR was recovered from an adult with an advanced solid tumor such as melanoma, head and neck, liver or kidney cancer. The CDR3 loop reads CASSLAGQGRTEAFF. The DNA for the CDR3 is TGCGCCAGCAGCTTGGCCGGACAGGGGAGGACTGAAGCTTTCTTT.